These T cell receptor beta chains were read from a single sample in a study of a mutant IDH1 vaccine in newly diagnosed glioma. What these receptors recognize is not known. Sequencing used immunoSEQ multiplex PCR; TCRdb keeps in-frame clones, though not all of them. The sample carries fewer than 55,000 clones, 65% recorded once. Sequencing used peripheral blood mononuclear cells (PBMCs), obtained from a glioma patient whose treatment included an IDH1 peptide vaccine. The source of these receptors is a man aged 35-49 years with glioma. Some clones in this sample may be carry-over from other donors' samples. Both conserved end residues are part of each CDR3. The D gene is left open where the match is weak. Size is omitted from some rows. Given values are once, few, many or a class for expanded clones.

NA,TRBV18,NA,TRBJ2-2,TGTGCCAGCTCACCCTCCTTTGGGAAATCCGGGGAGCTGTTTTTT,CASSPSFGKSGELFF
TRBD1,TRBV10-3,NA,TRBJ1-6,TGTGCCAACCGAAGGGACAGGAATTCACCCCTCCACTTT,CANRRDRNSPLHF
NA,TRBV4-1,few,TRBJ1-1,TGCGCCAGCAGCCAAGAGACGAAGCGGGGAGCTTTCTTT,CASSQETKRGAFF
TRBD1,TRBV19,few,TRBJ1-5,TGTGCCAGTAGTGCCACAGGGGGGCCCCAGCATTTT,CASSATGGPQHF
NA,TRBV15,few,TRBJ2-2,TGTGCCACCAGCAGTGGGGGGATGGGAACCGGGGAGCTGTTTTTT,CATSSGGMGTGELFF
NA,TRBV27,NA,TRBJ1-5,TGTGCCAGCAGCGAAGGGCGTCAGCCCCAGCATTTT,CASSEGRQPQHF
NA,TRBV5-1,NA,TRBJ2-3,TGCGCCAGCAGCTTGGGGGGTGGGGGCGCAAATACGCAGTATTTT,CASSLGGGGANTQYF
NA,TRBV9,NA,TRBJ1-4,TGTGCCAGCAGCGTACTAGATACTAATGAAAAACTGTTTTTT,CASSVLDTNEKLFF
NA,TRBV6-5,NA,TRBJ1-2,TGTGCCAGCAGTTACACCACAGGGAACTACACCTTC,CASSYTTGNYTF
NA,TRBV29-1,NA,TRBJ1-6,TGCAGGAGGTTGCGGGGCTCATGGAATTCACCCCTCCACTTT,CRRLRGSWNSPLHF
NA,TRBV19,NA,TRBJ2-4,TGTGCCAGTAGTCCCCAAGGGCCCCAAACCCCCAAAAACATTCAGTACTTC,CASSPQGPQTPKNIQYF
NA,TRBV27,NA,TRBJ2-7,TGTGCCAGCAGTTCCCGGAGTACAAAATACGAGCAGTACTTC,CASSSRSTKYEQYF
NA,TRBV18,NA,TRBJ1-6,TGTGCCAGCTCACCAGTCAGGGGAAATTCACCCCTCCACTTT,CASSPVRGNSPLHF
NA,TRBV9,NA,TRBJ1-4,TGTGCCAGCAGCGTAGGTCTCTCGGGGGGACTCGGTGAAAAACTGTTTTTT,CASSVGLSGGLGEKLFF
TRBD1,TRBV5-1,NA,TRBJ1-2,TGCGCCAGCAGCTCTGGGGACAGGAGCTTCTATGGCTACACCTTC,CASSSGDRSFYGYTF
TRBD2,TRBV13,NA,TRBJ2-7,TGTGCCAGCAGCTCGTGGGGACTAGCGGGCTACGAGCAGTACTTC,CASSSWGLAGYEQYF
TRBD1,TRBV30,NA,TRBJ1-5,TGTGCCTGGAGTGGGGGACAGTCGGTGGGGCAGCCCCAGCATTTT,CAWSGGQSVGQPQHF
NA,TRBV11-2,NA,TRBJ1-1,TGTGCCAGCAGCTTAGCTATGGGCTCTGAAGCTTTCTTT,CASSLAMGSEAFF
NA,TRBV5-1,few,TRBJ1-6,TGCGCCAGCAGCGAAGCACCCGGGACTCCTAATTCACCCCTCCACTTT,CASSEAPGTPNSPLHF
NA,TRBV9,NA,TRBJ1-2,TGTGCCAGCAGCCAAACCTTTTCTAACTATGGCTACACCTTC,CASSQTFSNYGYTF
NA,TRBV6-5,NA,TRBJ2-2,TGTGCCAGCAGTTACTCTCTGGGGGGGGGCAAGGGGGAGCTGTTTTTT,CASSYSLGGGKGELFF
TRBD2,TRBV15,NA,TRBJ2-1,TGTGCCACCAGCAGAGTGGGTAGACCGGGGGGGGGCCTGAGTGAGCAGTTCTTC,CATSRVGRPGGGLSEQFF
TRBD1,TRBV29-1,NA,TRBJ1-1,TGCAGCGTCGGGGGACAGGGGGCCGGAGCTTTCTTT,CSVGGQGAGAFF
NA,TRBV19,NA,TRBJ1-1,TGTGCCAGTAGCGAGGGGAGTTTGAACACTGAAGCTTTCTTT,CASSEGSLNTEAFF
NA,TRBV15,NA,TRBJ1-2,TGTGCCACCAGCAGAGGGGTGGGATTTAACTATGGCTACACCTTC,CATSRGVGFNYGYTF
NA,TRBV4-1,NA,TRBJ2-7,TGCGCCAGCAGCCAAGATAGTTTGTTGAGCGAGCAGTACTTC,CASSQDSLLSEQYF
TRBD2,TRBV13,NA,TRBJ2-7,TGTGCCAGCGGTGGGCGGGGGGCCCACTACGAGCAGTACTTC,CASGGRGAHYEQYF
NA,TRBV30,NA,TRBJ1-2,TGTGCCTGGAGTGTACGGTGCCCTAACTATGGCTACACCTTC,CAWSVRCPNYGYTF
NA,TRBV6-5,few,TRBJ1-2,TGTGCCAGCAGTTACGGCGAGAAAACGGGGGGCTACACCTTC,CASSYGEKTGGYTF
TRBD2,TRBV9,NA,TRBJ2-3,TGTGCCAGCAGCGTAGAGGCTAGCGGGGAGTCCACAGATACGCAGTATTTT,CASSVEASGESTDTQYF
NA,TRBV6-5,NA,TRBJ2-3,TGTGCCGGGGTAACTAGGAGCACAGATACGCAGTATTTT,CAGVTRSTDTQYF
TRBD2,TRBV6-1,NA,TRBJ2-5,TGTGCCAGCAGTGGCCGGACTAGCGCGTACCAAGAGACCCAGTACTTC,CASSGRTSAYQETQYF
NA,TRBV7-6,medium-sized,TRBJ2-7,TGTGCCAGCAGCTTAGCGGACACCTCCTTCTACGAGCAGTACTTC,CASSLADTSFYEQYF
TRBD2,TRBV18,NA,TRBJ2-1,TGTGCCAGCTCACTAAGCGGGGGGGCCATCGAGCAGTTCTTC,CASSLSGGAIEQFF
NA,TRBV27,few,TRBJ1-1,TGTGCCAGCACCCTTCTGGGGGGAGGAGACACTGAAGCTTTCTTT,CASTLLGGGDTEAFF
TRBD1,TRBV19,NA,TRBJ1-2,TGTGCCAGTACAATTTGGGGCAGGGGGCTCGACCCGGACAACTATGGCTACACCTTC,CASTIWGRGLDPDNYGYTF
TRBD1,TRBV4-1,few,TRBJ1-5,TGCGCCAGCAGCCAAGATGGACAGGGAAATCAGCCCCAGCATTTT,CASSQDGQGNQPQHF